This T cell receptor (beta chain) was observed in a study of T cell responses to AZD1222 COVID-19 vaccine. The study's findings and limits: Two doses of AZD1222 preceded a rise in Spike-specific TCR breadth and depth.

Comments on this clone: Its antigen is still unknown.

This table comes from immunoSEQ multiplex PCR, and its TCRdb copy is limited to in-frame clones, with some not included. Among some 150,000 clones listed, around 94% were seen once. The CDR3 contains 15 residues. V shed 0 bases and J 6 bases; nucleotides not matched to a gene: 3. Germline-derived CDR1 and CDR2 are SGDLS and YYNGEE. V is TRBV9 and J is TRBJ2-2; 9 positions match TRBD1. The sample here was peripheral blood, taken on day 0 of AZD1222 vaccination. This TCR derives from an adult in good health. The CDR3 nucleotides are TGTGCCAGCAGCGTAGTAGGACAGGGGCCCGGGGAGCTGTTTTTT. Its protein is CASSVVGQGPGELFF.